This T cell receptor (beta chain) originates from a study of T cell repertoires in cytomegalovirus infection (dated by TCRdb to between 2018 and 2020). About the investigation overall: Because public TCR beta signatures pointed to carriage of CMV infection together with the matching HLA type, the HLA type of each donor mattered for the analysis.

The research as a whole found: Carriers of CMV infection plus the relevant HLA type were discriminated by the cumulative frequency of public TCR beta family members in the study cohort and in an independent roughly 400-donor cohort. In the ex vivo response, HLA-C-restricted CMV-specific TCR beta clonotypes were dominant, and in two of eight donors the single most frequent clonotype came from this HLA-C-restricted group.

The instrument given in TCRdb is Illumina HiSeq 1500. Using fastp trimming at Q25 and MiXCR clonotype assembly, TCRdb reanalyzed the public sequencing data and kept in-frame beta chains. Rows are unified per CDR3 protein, each entry keeping the most common DNA and genes. This sample holds over 100,000 distinct CDR3 sequences; 15% to 20% were observed only once. The ten top clones hold around 8.2% of the sample. CDR1 and CDR2, looked up from the germline V gene, are SGHDN and FVKESK. Trimming removed 4 bases from V and 0 bases from J; the gene matches leave 5 bases unexplained. Counted from cysteine to phenylalanine, this CDR3 has 17 amino acids. Just the 51-base CDR3 DNA is kept, in frame starting at base 1. In the case of this clonotype: Its antigen is not yet known. Per-base qualities were not stored, and no clone one base away is much larger.

This TCR derives from a human donor in good health (CMV status not recorded). Some clones in this sample may be carry-over from other donors' samples. The specimen sequenced was PBMCs. The V and J genes are TRBV14 and TRBJ2-6, with 8 central nucleotides matching TRBD1. CDR3 reads: CASSPGQGYSGANVLTF. The base sequence is TGTGCCAGCAGCCCCGGACAGGGCTACTCTGGGGCCAACGTCCTGACTTTC.